Included here is one T cell receptor (beta chain) sequence, with context. This clone has only one observation. What antigen it recognizes has not been identified. No much larger clone exists at a distance of one base, and base qualities are not known. Sequences SGHTA (CDR1) and FQGTGA (CDR2) are obtained from the germline V gene. V is clipped by 4 bases and J by 6 bases, and the sequence between their germline boundaries is 27 bases long. Including cysteine and phenylalanine, the CDR3 has 18 amino acids. The retained sequence is limited to the CDR3, 54 bases, with the frame set at the first base. TCRbeta CDR3 regions were amplified from genomic DNA by means of the immunoSEQ Assay, a bias-controlled multiplex PCR. For the original study's pipeline: The number of nucleated cells in each sample was estimated by amplification of reference gene primers within the assay. Sequence reads were collapsed and filtered to measure the absolute abundance of every unique TCRbeta CDR3 rearrangement. For each sample, productive Simpson clonality was calculated as the square root of Simpson's diversity index over productive rearrangements. Entries here come from immuneACCESS through TCRdb and include only in-frame sequences with V and J called. Some clones fail to appear in such tables; in the studies checked, an unresolved V gene covers under half of the shortfall, and the cause of the remainder is unknown. V and J calls and clone size are copied from that table; D and trimming were computed from the DNA. The sample records roughly 150,000 clones, 82% of which are singletons. The leading ten clones occupy about 15% of the sample.

This sample is drawn from a study of blood T cell repertoires in COVID-19 (dated by TCRdb to 2020 to 2021). Background on the whole study: Samples covering the acute and convalescent phases of COVID-19 were provided by collaborators in the United States, Italy and Spain. Where HLA class I and class II types were available, the types were taken from metadata supplied by the sample provider, not from assay-based typing. The material from the prospective study consisted of cDNA or gDNA derived from T cells, B-cell-depleted T cells, or PBMCs. The sample metadata nearly always contained a de-identified subject ID, COVID-19 status, age in years and sex. The repertoires were made available in a free public database intended to serve as a resource for research on the immune response to SARS-CoV-2. The dataset comprised deeply sampled blood TCRbeta repertoires from subjects exposed to, actively infected with, or recovered from COVID-19. Samples came from the ongoing ImmuneRACE study (first 160 participants) plus 1,254 subjects from 6 global collaborators.

Study-wide findings and limitations: The amount of clinical and demographic metadata varied by source and participant and was provided uncurated.

The collaborating institutions used their own protocols to collect whole blood in K2EDTA tubes. For TCRbeta analysis, collaborators shipped samples as frozen whole blood, isolated PBMCs, or DNA extracted from either of those sample types. The chain joins TRBV7-3 to TRBJ1-1, with the D segment identity uncertain. Sequenced: peripheral blood. The receptor's source is a human donor with acute or convalescent COVID-19. The donor label of this sample is uncertain. CDR3 protein: CASSYLRGRKSSRAEAFF. The sequenced DNA: TGTGCCAGCAGCTATCTAAGAGGTCGGAAATCCTCCCGGGCTGAAGCTTTCTTT.